This T cell receptor beta chain was identified in a study of T cells after yellow fever vaccination. Study overall: It was SMART-Seq v4 Ultra Low Input that prepared the fractions with low cell numbers. Study-wide findings and caveats: Detected again after the booster were most primary-vaccination clones, at nearly 97% CD4 and nearly 90% CD8.

Trimming stripped 5 bases from V and 2 bases from J, with 15 bases between. The CDR3 sequence is 15 residues long. Germline CDR1 SGHVS, CDR2 FQNEAQ. TCRdb used MiXCR to reprocess the 5' RACE reads, holding one entry per CDR3 protein. Of about 550,000 distinct CDR3 sequences listed, approximately 21% are singletons. Details on this clonotype: What it recognizes is unknown.

This sequence was found in a man in his thirties or forties who received the YFV17D yellow fever vaccine. The genes are TRBV7-8 and TRBJ2-5; D may correspond to TRBD1 or TRBD2 (5 bases each). The sample was PBMCs, taken 15 days after the yellow fever booster vaccination. CDR3 sequence: CASSPLPGRQETQYF. Here the CDR3 DNA reads TGTGCCAGCAGCCCCTTGCCGGGACGTCAAGAGACCCAGTACTTC.